This TCR beta chain is from a study of identical twins. Every donor was a healthy Caucasian. CDR3 length equals 15 residues. Trimming removed 2 bases at V and 2 bases at J, with 12 bases between. Germline values: CDR1 KGHDR, CDR2 SFDVKD. Carrying unique molecular identifiers, the cDNA also gained a universal primer site through template switching. TCRdb called the 5' RACE reads again in MiXCR, with one record for every CDR3 protein. The repertoire holds about 550,000 distinct CDR3 sequences, with about a fifth as singletons. These data were also filed under a second study, of yellow fever vaccine responses in identical twins.

The receptor was isolated from a woman aged 18-29 years in good health. The sample taken for sequencing was CD4+ T cells sorted from blood. This rearrangement joins TRBV24-1 to TRBJ2-7; D unclear. The CDR3 region is CATSDSGSAPYEQYF. CDR3 nucleotide sequence: TGTGCCACCAGTGATTCCGGCAGCGCTCCCTACGAGCAGTACTTC.